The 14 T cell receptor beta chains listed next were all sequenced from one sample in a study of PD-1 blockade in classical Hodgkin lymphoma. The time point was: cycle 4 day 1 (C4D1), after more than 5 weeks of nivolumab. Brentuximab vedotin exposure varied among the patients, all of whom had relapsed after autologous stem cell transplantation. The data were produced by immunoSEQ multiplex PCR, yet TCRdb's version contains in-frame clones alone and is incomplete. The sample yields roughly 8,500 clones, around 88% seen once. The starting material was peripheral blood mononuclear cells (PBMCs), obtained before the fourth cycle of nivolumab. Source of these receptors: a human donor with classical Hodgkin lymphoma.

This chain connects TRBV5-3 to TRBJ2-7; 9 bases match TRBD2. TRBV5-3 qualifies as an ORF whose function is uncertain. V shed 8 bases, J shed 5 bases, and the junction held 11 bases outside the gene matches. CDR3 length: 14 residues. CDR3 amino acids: CASSIRTSVDEQYF. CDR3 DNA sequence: TGTGCCAGCAGCATCCGGACTAGCGTGGACGAGCAGTACTTC.

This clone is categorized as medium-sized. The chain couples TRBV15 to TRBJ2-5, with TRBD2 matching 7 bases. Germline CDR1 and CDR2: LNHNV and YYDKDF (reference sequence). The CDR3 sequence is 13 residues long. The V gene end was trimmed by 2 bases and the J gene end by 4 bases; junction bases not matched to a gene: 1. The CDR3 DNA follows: TGTGCCACCAGCAGAATAGCGGGAGAGACCCAGTACTTC. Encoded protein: CATSRIAGETQYF.

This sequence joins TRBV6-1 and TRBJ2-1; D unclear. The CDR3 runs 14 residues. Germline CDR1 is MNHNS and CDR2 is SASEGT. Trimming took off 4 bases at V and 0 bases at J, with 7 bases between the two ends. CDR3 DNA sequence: TGTGCCAGCAGTGGCTTTAGCTCCTACAATGAGCAGTTCTTC. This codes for CASSGFSSYNEQFF.

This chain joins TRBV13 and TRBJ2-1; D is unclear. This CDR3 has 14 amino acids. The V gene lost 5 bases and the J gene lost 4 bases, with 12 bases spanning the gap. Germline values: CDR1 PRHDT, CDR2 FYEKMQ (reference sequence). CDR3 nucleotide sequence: TGTGCCAGCAGCCTTTTCGGACCTTACAATGAGCAGTTCTTC. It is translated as CASSLFGPYNEQFF.

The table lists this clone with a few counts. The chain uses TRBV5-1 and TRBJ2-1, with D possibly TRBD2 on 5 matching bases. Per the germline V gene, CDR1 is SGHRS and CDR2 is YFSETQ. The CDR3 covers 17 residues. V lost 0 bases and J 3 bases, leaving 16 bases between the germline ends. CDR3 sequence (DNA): TGCGCCAGCAGCTTGGCCGGGGTAGCTGACTTCTACAATGAGCAGTTCTTC. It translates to CASSLAGVADFYNEQFF.

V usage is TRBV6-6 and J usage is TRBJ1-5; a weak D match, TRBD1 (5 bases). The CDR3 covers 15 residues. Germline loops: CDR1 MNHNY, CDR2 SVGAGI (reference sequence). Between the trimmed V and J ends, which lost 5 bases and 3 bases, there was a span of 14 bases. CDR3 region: CASSHLGGPNQPQHF. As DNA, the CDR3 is TGTGCCAGCAGTCATTTGGGGGGACCCAATCAGCCCCAGCATTTT.

CDR3 in DNA: TGTGCCATCGGACAGGGGGGGACAAGCAATCAGCCCCAGCATTTT. Translation gives CAIGQGGTSNQPQHF. The chain joins TRBV10-3 to TRBJ1-5; 10 positions match TRBD1. The CDR3 extends over 15 amino acids. Per the germline V gene, CDR1 is ENHRY and CDR2 is SYGVKD. After removal of 8 bases from V and 1 base from J, the junction contained 5 bases not matched to a gene.

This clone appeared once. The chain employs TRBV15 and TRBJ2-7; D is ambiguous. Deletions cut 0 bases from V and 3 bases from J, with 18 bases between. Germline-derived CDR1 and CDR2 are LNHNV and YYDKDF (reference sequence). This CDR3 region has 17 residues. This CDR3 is CATSREPLSSVYYEQYF. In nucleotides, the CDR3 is TGTGCCACCAGCAGAGAACCTCTGAGTTCGGTCTACTACGAGCAGTACTTC. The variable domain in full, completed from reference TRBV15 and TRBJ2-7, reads DAMVIQNPRYQVTQFGKPVTLSCSQTLNHNVMYWYQQKSSQAPKLLFHYYDKDFNNEADTPDNFQSRRPNTSFCFLDIRSPGLGDTAMYLCATSREPLSSVYYEQYFGPGTRLTVT.

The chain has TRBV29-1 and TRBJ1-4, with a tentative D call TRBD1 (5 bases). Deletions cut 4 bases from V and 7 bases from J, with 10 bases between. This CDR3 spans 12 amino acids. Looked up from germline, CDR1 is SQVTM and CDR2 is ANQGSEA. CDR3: CSVATAGEKLFF. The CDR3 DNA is TGCAGCGTTGCGACAGCTGGTGAAAAACTGTTTTTT.

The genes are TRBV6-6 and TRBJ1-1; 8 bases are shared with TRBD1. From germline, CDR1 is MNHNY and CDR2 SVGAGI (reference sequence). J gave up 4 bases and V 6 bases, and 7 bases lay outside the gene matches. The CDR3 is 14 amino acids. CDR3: CASSRTGLSTEAFF. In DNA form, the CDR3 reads TGTGCCAGCAGCCGGACAGGGCTTTCCACTGAAGCTTTCTTT.

CDR3 in amino acids: CASSSRQGAYEQYF. DNA of the CDR3: TGTGCCAGCTCCTCACGACAGGGGGCCTACGAGCAGTACTTC. The rearrangement joins TRBV18 to TRBJ2-7; TRBD1 aligns across 9 bases. Germline V gene lookup returns CDR1 KGHSH and CDR2 LQKENI. The V segment lost 6 bases and the J segment 2 bases; nucleotides outside the gene matches: 5. The CDR3 covers 14 residues.

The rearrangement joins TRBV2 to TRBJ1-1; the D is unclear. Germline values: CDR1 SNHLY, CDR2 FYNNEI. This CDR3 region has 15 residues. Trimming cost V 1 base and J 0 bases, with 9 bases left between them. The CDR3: CASSEGSGLNTEAFF. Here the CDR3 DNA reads TGTGCCAGCAGTGAAGGGTCAGGTCTGAACACTGAAGCTTTCTTT.

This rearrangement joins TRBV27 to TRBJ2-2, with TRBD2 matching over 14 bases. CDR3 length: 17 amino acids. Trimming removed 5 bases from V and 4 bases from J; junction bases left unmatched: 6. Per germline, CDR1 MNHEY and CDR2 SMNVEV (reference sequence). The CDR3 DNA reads TGTGCCAGCAGTCCAGGACTAGCGGGAGGACCCACCGGGGAGCTGTTTTTT. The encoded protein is CASSPGLAGGPTGELFF.

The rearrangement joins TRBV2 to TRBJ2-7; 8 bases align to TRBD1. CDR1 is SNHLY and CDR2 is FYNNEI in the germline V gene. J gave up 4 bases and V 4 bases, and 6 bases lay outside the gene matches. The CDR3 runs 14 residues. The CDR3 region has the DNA TGTGCCAGCAGTGTCGAGCAGGGGGCATACGAGCAGTACTTC. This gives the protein CASSVEQGAYEQYF.